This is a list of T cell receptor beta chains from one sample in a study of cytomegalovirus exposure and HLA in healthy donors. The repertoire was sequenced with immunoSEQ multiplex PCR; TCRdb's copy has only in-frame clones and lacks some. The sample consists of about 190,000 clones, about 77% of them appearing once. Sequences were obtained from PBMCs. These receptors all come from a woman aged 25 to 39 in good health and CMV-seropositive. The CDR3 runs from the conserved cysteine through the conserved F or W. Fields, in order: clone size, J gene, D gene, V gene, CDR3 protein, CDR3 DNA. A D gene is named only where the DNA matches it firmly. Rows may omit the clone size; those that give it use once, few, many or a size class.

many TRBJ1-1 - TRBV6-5 CASSSGDNTEAFF TGTGCCAGCAGTTCTGGAGATAACACTGAAGCTTTCTTT
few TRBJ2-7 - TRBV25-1 CASSLSGASSEQYF TGTGCCAGCAGCCTGAGTGGGGCCTCTTCCGAGCAGTACTTC
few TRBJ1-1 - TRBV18 CASSPGRNTEAFF TGTGCCAGCTCACCAGGGAGGAACACTGAAGCTTTCTTT
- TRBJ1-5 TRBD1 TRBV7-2 CASSPRQGTQPQHF TGTGCCAGCAGCCCCCGACAGGGGACTCAGCCCCAGCATTTT
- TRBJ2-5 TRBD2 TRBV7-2 CASSSGLGAETQYF TGTGCCAGCAGCTCCGGACTAGGCGCGGAGACCCAGTACTTC
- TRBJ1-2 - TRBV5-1 CASSLSANYGYTF TGCGCCAGCAGCTTGAGCGCTAACTATGGCTACACCTTC
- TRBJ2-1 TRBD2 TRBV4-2 CASSQESSGKDEQFF TGTGCCAGCAGCCAAGAGTCTAGCGGGAAGGATGAGCAGTTCTTC
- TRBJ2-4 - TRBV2 CASSEYTVAKNIQYF TGTGCCAGCAGTGAATATACAGTAGCCAAAAACATTCAGTACTTC
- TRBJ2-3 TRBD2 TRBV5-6 CASRASGGADTQYF TGTGCCAGCAGGGCTAGCGGGGGGGCAGATACGCAGTATTTT
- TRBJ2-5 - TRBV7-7 CASSLKLGRPETQYF TGTGCCAGCAGCTTAAAGTTGGGGCGGCCCGAGACCCAGTACTTC
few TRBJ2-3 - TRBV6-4 CASSDSATTEERFVVDTQYF TGTGCCAGCAGTGACTCGGCAACGACAGAAGAAAGGTTCGTTGTGGATACGCAGTATTTT
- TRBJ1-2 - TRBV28 CSCGRSNYGYTF TGTTCCTGTGGGAGATCCAACTATGGCTACACCTTC
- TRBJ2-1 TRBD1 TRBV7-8 CASSDRDRVNEQFF TGTGCCAGCAGCGACCGGGACAGGGTCAATGAGCAGTTCTTC
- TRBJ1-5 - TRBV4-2 CASSPQGGQPQHF TGTGCCAGCAGCCCTCAGGGAGGTCAGCCCCAGCATTTT
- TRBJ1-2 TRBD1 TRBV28 CASSPDRGRFRGYTF TGTGCCAGCAGTCCGGACAGGGGGCGATTCCGTGGCTACACCTTC
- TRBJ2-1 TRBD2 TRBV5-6 CASSRPGLAGGSYNEQFF TGTGCCAGCAGCCGGCCAGGGCTAGCGGGAGGCTCCTACAATGAGCAGTTCTTC
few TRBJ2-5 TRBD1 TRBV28 CASSYDRGVETQYF TGTGCCAGCAGCTATGACAGGGGAGTAGAGACCCAGTACTTC
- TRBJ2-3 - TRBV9 CASSVGVGARTDTQYF TGTGCCAGCAGCGTAGGGGTGGGGGCACGCACAGATACGCAGTATTTT
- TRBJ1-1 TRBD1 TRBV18 CAGLRGPTTEAFF TGTGCCGGCTTGAGGGGGCCGACGACTGAAGCTTTCTTT
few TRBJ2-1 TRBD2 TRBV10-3 CAISDRGLAGENEQFF TGTGCCATCAGTGATAGGGGACTAGCGGGAGAGAATGAGCAGTTCTTC
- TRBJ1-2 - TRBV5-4 CASSSGLYPNYGYTF TGTGCCAGCAGCTCGGGACTGTACCCTAACTATGGCTACACCTTC
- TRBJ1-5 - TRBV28 CASSFILGQTYSNQPQHF TGTGCCAGCAGTTTTATACTCGGACAGACATATAGCAATCAGCCCCAGCATTTT
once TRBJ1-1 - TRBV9 CASSVVGGFNEAFF TGTGCCAGCAGCGTAGTGGGGGGATTCAATGAAGCTTTCTTT
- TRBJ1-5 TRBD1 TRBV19 CASSLLDRAIQPQHF TGTGCCAGTAGCCTGCTAGACAGGGCAATTCAGCCCCAGCATTTT
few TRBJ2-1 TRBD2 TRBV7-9 CASSPGLAGGSDEQFF TGTGCCAGCAGCCCGGGACTAGCGGGAGGGAGCGATGAGCAGTTCTTC
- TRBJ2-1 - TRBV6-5 CASSYSGRAYLNEQFF TGTGCCAGCAGTTACTCAGGGCGGGCTTACCTTAATGAGCAGTTCTTC
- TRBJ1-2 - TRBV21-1 CASSKGSDRVNANYGYTF TGTGCCAGCAGCAAGGGGTCGGACAGGGTCAACGCTAACTATGGCTACACCTTC
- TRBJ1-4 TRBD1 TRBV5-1 CASSSRGTATNEKLFF TGCGCCAGCAGCTCACGCGGGACAGCAACTAATGAAAAACTGTTTTTT
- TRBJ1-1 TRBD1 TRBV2 CASNPGTGSAAFF TGTGCCAGCAATCCCGGGACAGGATCGGCGGCTTTCTTT
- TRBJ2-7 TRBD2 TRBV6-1 CASTLDGTSSYEQYF TGTGCCAGCACCTTAGATGGGACTAGCTCCTACGAGCAGTACTTC
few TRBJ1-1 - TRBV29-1 CSVLGDTEAFF TGCAGCGTCTTAGGGGACACTGAAGCTTTCTTT
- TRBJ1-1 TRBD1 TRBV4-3 CASSPGQGNAEAFF TGCGCCAGCAGCCCCGGACAGGGGAACGCTGAAGCTTTCTTT